This T cell receptor (beta chain) emerged from a study of blood T cell repertoires in COVID-19. CDR3 size: 12 residues. Germline lookup yields CDR1 MNHNY and CDR2 SVGAGI (reference sequence). The V end was cut by 6 bases, the J end by 6 bases, with 12 bases between. Profiling relied on immunoSEQ multiplex PCR, and the TCRdb table lists in-frame clones only, not all of them. Of approximately 330,000 clones listed, approximately 88% are singletons. The V and J genes are TRBV6-6 and TRBJ2-7; no clear D. This receptor was identified in a man aged 30 to 39 with COVID-19, enrolled during active disease. The sequencing sample was made of peripheral blood. CDR3 sequence: CASRPSSGEQYF. The CDR3 DNA reads as TGTGCCAGCAGACCTTCATCGGGCGAGCAGTACTTC.